The 28 T cell receptor beta chains below were found in one sample sequenced in a study of shared clonotypes between healthy human individuals. The repertoire was sequenced with immunoSEQ multiplex PCR; TCRdb's copy has only in-frame clones and lacks some. The data hold about 79,000 clones, with roughly two thirds observed a single time. What was sequenced was memory CD8+ T cells sorted from blood. The sample's subset: CD45RO+ cells pooled with CCR7-negative TemRA cells. The receptors come from a man younger than 45 in good health.

V usage is TRBV29-1 and J usage is TRBJ2-7, with 7 bases identical to TRBD2. Germline V gives CDR1 SQVTM, CDR2 ANQGSEA. This CDR3 is built from 15 residues. V trimming: 2 bases; J trimming: 7 bases; junction bases outside the gene matches: 14. For the CDR3, the DNA is TGCAGCGTTGAATTGCGGGAGAAGGAGTTATGGGAGCAGTACTTC. Amino acids: CSVELREKELWEQYF.

This rearrangement joins TRBV7-3 to TRBJ2-7, with D possibly matching TRBD2 (6 bases). The germline CDR1 and CDR2 sequences are SGHTA and FQGTGA. CDR3 length: 15 residues. Trimming removed 5 bases at V and 6 bases at J, with 20 bases between. The CDR3 loop reads CASSASTALGGEQYF. The CDR3 DNA sequence: TGTGCCAGCAGCGCAAGTACGGCTTTGGGGGGCGAGCAGTACTTC.

This clone was recorded many times. This chain connects TRBV6-6 to TRBJ1-1; D gene unclear. Trimming took off 5 bases at V and 1 base at J, with 11 bases between the two ends. Germline assignment: CDR1 MNHNY and CDR2 SVGAGI (reference sequence). The CDR3 has 14 residues. The DNA for the CDR3 is TGTGCCAGCAGTATACAGACCGAGAACACTGAAGCTTTCTTT. Translating it yields CASSIQTENTEAFF.

This clone was recorded a few times. The rearrangement uses TRBV2 and TRBJ2-5; TRBD2 matches at 7 bases. V lost 3 bases to trimming and J lost 2 bases; unmatched junction nucleotides: 9. The CDR3 extends over 16 amino acids. Germline CDR1 reads SNHLY; CDR2 reads FYNNEI. This CDR3 reads CASSESQLAVQETQYF. In DNA, the CDR3 is TGTGCCAGCAGTGAGTCCCAGCTAGCGGTTCAAGAGACCCAGTACTTC. Full variable domain (remainder filled in from reference TRBV2 and TRBJ2-5): EPEVTQTPSHQVTQMGQEVILRCVPISNHLYFYWYRQILGQKVEFLVSFYNNEISEKSEIFDDQFSVERPDGSNFTLKIRSTKLEDSAMYFCASSESQLAVQETQYFGPGTRLLVL.

CDR3 DNA: TGTGCCAGCAGCGAAACCTGGGACCCCCAGGTCCGTGAGCAGTTCTTC. The encoded protein is CASSETWDPQVREQFF. This chain connects TRBV28 to TRBJ2-1; D is possibly TRBD1 or TRBD2 (5 bases each). V was cut by 6 bases and J by 9 bases, with 24 bases left in between. Germline-derived CDR1 and CDR2 are MDHEN and SYDVKM. CDR3 length equals 16 residues.

This clone was found once. The V and J genes are TRBV7-9 and TRBJ1-2, with a tentative D call TRBD1 (6 bases). The germline CDR1 and CDR2 sequences are SEHNR and FQNEAQ (reference sequence). V lost 3 bases, J lost 6 bases, and 8 bases lay in between. The CDR3 is made up of 12 amino acids. This chain's CDR3 is CASSFNRDGYTF. As DNA, the CDR3 is TGTGCCAGCAGCTTTAACAGGGATGGCTACACCTTC.

A few counts support this clone. V is TRBV27 and J is TRBJ1-1; no reliable D call. Germline CDR1 reads MNHEY; CDR2 reads SMNVEV (reference sequence). Deletions cut 1 base from V and 4 bases from J, with 10 bases between. The CDR3 is 14 residues long. CDR3 in amino acids: CASSLWSQSTEAFF. The CDR3 nucleotides are TGTGCCAGCAGTTTATGGAGTCAGAGCACTGAAGCTTTCTTT.

The chain links TRBV7-9 to TRBJ2-7; D is unresolved. Germline-derived CDR1 and CDR2 are SEHNR and FQNEAQ (reference sequence). V lost 1 base and J lost 5, with 9 bases in between. The CDR3 is made up of 13 amino acids. This CDR3 reads CASSLELPHEQYF. In DNA form, the CDR3 reads TGTGCCAGCAGCTTAGAACTTCCACACGAGCAGTACTTC.

This clone was picked up many times. This chain uses TRBV6-1 with TRBJ2-1; tentative D call: TRBD2 (6 bases). With 0 bases removed from V and 0 bases from J, the gap between germline ends came to 6 bases. Germline V CDR1 and CDR2: MNHNS, SASEGT. This CDR3 contains 15 residues. The CDR3 loop reads CASSEAGGSYNEQFF. The CDR3 nucleotides are TGTGCCAGCAGTGAAGCGGGAGGCTCCTACAATGAGCAGTTCTTC.

This chain joins TRBV7-8 and TRBJ2-7, with TRBD1 as a possible D gene (5 bases). Germline CDR1 reads SGHVS; CDR2 reads FQNEAQ. The V end was cut by 5 bases, the J end by 3 bases, with 20 bases between. The CDR3 runs 16 residues. CDR3: CASSPARGHFGYEQYF. The CDR3 DNA reads as TGTGCCAGCAGCCCCGCCCGAGGACACTTCGGCTACGAGCAGTACTTC.

The genes are TRBV10-2 and TRBJ2-7, with D uncertain. The germline gives CDR1 WSHSY, CDR2 SAAADI. With 0 bases removed from V and 6 bases from J, the gap between germline ends came to 6 bases. The length of the CDR3 is 12 residues. The CDR3 nucleotides read TGCGCCAGCAGTGAGTCCCCACCCGAGCAGTACTTC. This translates into CASSESPPEQYF.

The rearrangement uses TRBV7-2 and TRBJ1-1; D is unclear. Trimming took off 5 bases at V and 1 base at J, with 11 bases between the two ends. Germline V CDR1 and CDR2: SGHTA, FQGNSA. This CDR3 spans 14 amino acids. Here the CDR3 DNA reads TGTGCCAGCAGCCTTAGACGGCAGAACACTGAAGCTTTCTTT. Protein sequence: CASSLRRQNTEAFF.

The chain links TRBV7-2 to TRBJ2-2, with TRBD1 matching 7 bases. Losses at the gene ends were 7 bases for V and 5 bases for J; bases not matched to a gene: 1. Germline V gives CDR1 SGHTA, CDR2 FQGNSA. This CDR3 has 12 amino acids. The CDR3 loop is CASKQGTGELFF. DNA for the CDR3: TGTGCCAGCAAACAGGGGACCGGGGAGCTGTTTTTT.

This chain links TRBV7-9 with TRBJ2-7; 9 nucleotides align to TRBD2. The CDR3 contains 16 residues. The germline CDR1 and CDR2 sequences are SEHNR and FQNEAQ (reference sequence). The V segment lost 5 bases and the J segment 1 base; nucleotides outside the gene matches: 9. The CDR3 nucleotides are TGTGCCAGCAGCCAGGATAGCGGGAGCCCTTCCTACGAGCAGTACTTC. Translation: CASSQDSGSPSYEQYF.

This clone was seen a few times. The chain has TRBV6-1 and TRBJ2-6; D is perhaps TRBD2 (6 bases). The germline V and J ends were trimmed by 8 bases and 0 bases, with 8 bases remaining between them. Germline CDR1 is MNHNS and CDR2 is SASEGT. The CDR3 runs 14 residues. CDR3 loop: CASGGISGANVLTF. The CDR3 nucleotides read TGTGCCAGCGGGGGGATCTCTGGGGCCAACGTCCTGACTTTC.

The chain employs TRBV27 and TRBJ1-1; no definite D call. The CDR3 is made up of 15 amino acids. V lost 5 bases and J lost 5, with 18 bases in between. Germline V lookup: CDR1 MNHEY, CDR2 SMNVEV (reference sequence). CDR3 amino acids: CASSPHWTLGTEAFF. The CDR3 bases are TGTGCCAGCAGTCCCCATTGGACCCTGGGGACTGAAGCTTTCTTT.

The genes are TRBV19 and TRBJ2-1; the D gene is possibly TRBD2 (5 bases). Trimming pared 4 bases from V and 0 bases from J, leaving 13 bases between. CDR1 is LNHDA, CDR2 SQIVND, per germline (reference sequence). The CDR3 length is 16 residues. Here the CDR3 DNA reads TGTGCCAGTAGTAAAATCGGACTGTACTCCTACAATGAGCAGTTCTTC. Translated, it gives CASSKIGLYSYNEQFF.

This rearrangement joins TRBV5-1 to TRBJ2-2; 11 nucleotides line up with TRBD2. The ends lost 4 bases at V and 5 bases at J; junction bases unmatched: 7. Germline CDR1 and CDR2: SGHRS and YFSETQ. CDR3 length equals 16 residues. DNA for the CDR3: TGCGCCAGCAGCCCGGTAGCGGGAGGGATTACCGGGGAGCTGTTTTTT. It encodes CASSPVAGGITGELFF.

The CDR3 is CASSSAGGNEQFF. CDR3 bases: TGTGCCAGCTCCTCAGCGGGAGGGAATGAGCAGTTCTTC. The J gene is TRBJ2-1, the V gene TRBV18; 10 bases fit TRBD2. The germline CDR1 and CDR2 sequences are KGHSH and LQKENI. The CDR3 loop spans 13 amino acids. The ends lost 6 bases at V and 7 bases at J; junction bases unmatched: 3.

The V and J genes are TRBV28 and TRBJ2-3; no firm D call. V was cut by 6 bases and J by 0 bases, with 16 bases left in between. This CDR3 spans 16 amino acids. The germline gives CDR1 MDHEN, CDR2 SYDVKM. CDR3 region: CASSLKLRRSTDTQYF. The CDR3 DNA sequence: TGTGCCAGCAGCCTTAAACTACGGCGGAGCACAGATACGCAGTATTTT.

The rearrangement joins TRBV4-1 to TRBJ2-7, with a weak D call TRBD2 (5 bases). Germline V lookup: CDR1 MGHRA, CDR2 YSYEKL. The length of the CDR3 is 16 residues. V was shortened by 0 bases and J by 4 bases, with 16 bases between the two germline ends. The CDR3 loop reads CASSQEDSVGPYEQYF. Written as DNA, the CDR3 is TGCGCCAGCAGCCAAGAGGACTCCGTAGGCCCGTACGAGCAGTACTTC.

J is TRBJ2-2 and V is TRBV14; TRBD2 matches at 8 bases. There are 15 residues in the CDR3. Germline V gene lookup returns CDR1 SGHDN and CDR2 FVKESK. V shed 4 bases, J shed 3 bases, and the junction held 4 bases outside the gene matches. CDR3 sequence: CASSRNSGDTGELFF. CDR3 DNA sequence: TGTGCCAGCAGCCGCAATAGCGGGGACACCGGGGAGCTGTTTTTT.

This clone showed up just a few times. This rearrangement joins TRBV14 to TRBJ1-4, with D possibly being TRBD1 (5 bases). CDR3 length: 15 residues. Per the germline V gene, CDR1 is SGHDN and CDR2 is FVKESK. V was trimmed by 4 bases and J by 7 bases, leaving 16 bases between them. The CDR3 region is CASSPRTGEGEKLFF. CDR3 sequence (DNA): TGTGCCAGCAGCCCCCGGACGGGGGAGGGTGAAAAACTGTTTTTT. Complete variable domain (other parts from reference TRBV14 and TRBJ1-4): EAGVTQFPSHSVIEKGQTVTLRCDPISGHDNLYWYRRVMGKEIKFLLHFVKESKQDESGMPNNRFLAERTGGTYSTLKVQPAELEDSGVYFCASSPRTGEGEKLFFGSGTQLSVL.

V usage is TRBV11-2 and J usage is TRBJ2-1; D perhaps matches TRBD2 (5 bases). Trimming left V 3 bases short and J 9 bases short, with 15 bases between. The CDR3 totals 14 residues. CDR1 is SGHAT, CDR2 FQNNGV, per germline. Here the CDR3 reads CASSLAFRAGEQFF. The CDR3 region has the DNA TGTGCCAGCAGCTTGGCTTTCCGGGCGGGTGAGCAGTTCTTC.

The chain couples TRBV29-1 to TRBJ2-1; TRBD2 matches 9 bases. CDR1 and CDR2 from the germline V gene are SQVTM and ANQGSEA. V gave up 6 bases and J gave up 0 bases; unmatched junction bases: 12. The CDR3 covers 17 residues. This CDR3 reads CSVRWLAGRSSYNEQFF. The CDR3 coding sequence is TGCAGCGTACGGTGGCTAGCGGGAAGGAGCTCCTACAATGAGCAGTTCTTC.

There are a few counts of this clone. The chain employs TRBV7-9 and TRBJ2-3; a weak D match, TRBD2 (5 bases). The germline V gene has CDR1 SEHNR and CDR2 FQNEAQ (reference sequence). The germline V and J ends were trimmed by 1 base and 0 bases, with 17 bases remaining between them. The CDR3 totals 18 residues. CDR3 sequence (DNA): TGTGCCAGCAGCTTAGTTCGAAGGGATAGGACTAGCACAGATACGCAGTATTTT. Its protein is CASSLVRRDRTSTDTQYF.

This clone was seen a few times. The chain couples TRBV9 to TRBJ2-7, with D unresolved. CDR1 and CDR2 (germline): SGDLS, YYNGEE. The germline V and J ends were trimmed by 0 bases and 4 bases, with 11 bases remaining between them. The CDR3 totals 14 residues. The CDR3 DNA reads as TGTGCCAGCAGCGTAGATGGTCTGGGATACGAGCAGTACTTC. It yields the protein CASSVDGLGYEQYF.

The chain is built from TRBV16 and TRBJ1-5, with D maybe TRBD1 (5 bases). The CDR3 contains 13 residues. V was cut by 3 bases and J by 6 bases, with 9 bases left in between. Germline V CDR1 and CDR2: KGHSY, FQNENV. The CDR3 spells CASSHAGTQPQHF. CDR3 DNA sequence: TGTGCCAGCAGCCACGCAGGGACTCAGCCCCAGCATTTT.